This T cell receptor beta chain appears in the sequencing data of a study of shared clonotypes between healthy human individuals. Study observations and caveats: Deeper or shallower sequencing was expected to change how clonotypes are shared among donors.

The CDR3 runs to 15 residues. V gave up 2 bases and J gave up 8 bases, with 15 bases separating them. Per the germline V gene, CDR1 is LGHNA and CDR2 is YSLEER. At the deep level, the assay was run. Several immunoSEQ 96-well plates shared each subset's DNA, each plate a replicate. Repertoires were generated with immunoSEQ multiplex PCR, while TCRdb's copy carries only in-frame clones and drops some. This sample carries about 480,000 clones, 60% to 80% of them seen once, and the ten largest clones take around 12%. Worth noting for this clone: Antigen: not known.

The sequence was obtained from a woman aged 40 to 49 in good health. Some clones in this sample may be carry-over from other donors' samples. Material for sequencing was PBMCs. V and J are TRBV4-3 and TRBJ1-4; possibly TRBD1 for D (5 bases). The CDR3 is CASSQKGGVEEKLFF. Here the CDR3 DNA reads TGCGCCAGCAGCCAAAAAGGAGGGGTTGAAGAAAAACTGTTTTTT.